The source of this TCR beta chain is a study of TIL therapy for anti-PD-1-resistant metastatic lung cancer (dated by TCRdb to 2020 to 2023). Background on the whole study: A median age of approximately 50 years (range roughly 38-75) and a median tumor PD-L1 proportion score of approximately 6% were recorded among enrolled patients. A median non-synonymous tumor mutation burden of approximately 1.4 mutations per megabase was determined across the cohort by whole-exome sequencing. Most of the cohort had lung adenocarcinoma, four tumors were EGFR-mutant and two were ALK-rearranged, and half of the patients were current or former smokers. Clonotypes were tracked across tumor, expanded TIL product and serial blood samples by T cell receptor beta sequencing of tumor and peripheral blood.

Using bias-controlled multiplex PCR with the immunoSEQ v3 hsTCRB kit, the TCR beta CDR3 regions were amplified from genomic DNA. The TCR libraries were sequenced on an Illumina NextSeq 500 to about 1.8 million read pairs for survey level or 5-6 million read pairs for deep level. The source study handled its data this way. V, D and J genes were assigned, non-productive sequences were removed, and clonality was reported by immunoSEQ Analyzer software. To compare repertoires between infused TIL and blood, productive Simpson clonality was used along with the Morisita overlap index of productive TRB rearrangements. In TCRdb, the immuneACCESS table is reduced to in-frame sequences with V and J assigned. These tables do not hold every clone; where another copy was compared, an unresolved V gene accounts for under half, and the others remain unexplained. V, J and clone size reflect that table, while D and trimming were determined from the DNA. The table for this sample lists more than 25,000 clones; roughly 72% of them were counted only once. The ten largest account for 7% to 9.5% of the sample.

Explained via the paper, the time point label denotes: pre-treatment sample, taken before nivolumab and TIL therapy. The baseline tumor samples were excised metastases, mostly pleural nodules or supraclavicular lymph nodes, taken from the same resection that was used to grow TIL. Tumors were harvested prior to any PD-1/PD-L1 blockade, after which nivolumab was administered to patients, and lymphodepletion, expanded TIL infusion and IL-2 were given to patients who progressed. Adults with stage 4 NSCLC were enrolled from October 2017 to January 2020 in a dual-center phase I trial. The samples were drawn from an open-label, single-arm phase I trial testing tumor-infiltrating lymphocyte therapy combined with nivolumab in advanced non-small cell lung cancer. Portions of each resected tumor were snap-frozen in liquid nitrogen and were stored at -80 degrees C. Tumor regions of interest were selected on H&E sections by laser-capture macrodissection, were pulverized into 15 mg aliquots, and were extracted with Qiagen Allprep kits.

The investigation overall reported the following: The cohort was highly selected, including more treatment-naive, never-smoker and oncogene-addicted patients than is typical, which limits generalizability. Clonal turnover during TIL culture was high, and many clones enriched in the product were not detected in the baseline tumor, suggesting clonal contraction rather than faithful expansion. The study protocol defined all tumor marker inferences as exploratory. Higher clonality and lower diversity were observed in expanded TIL cultures than in baseline intratumoral T cells (median clonality around 6% vs 30%, p < 0.0001).

About this clone: No antigen is known for it. Base-call qualities are not available, and no considerably larger clone is one nucleotide away.

The cysteine opens and the phenylalanine closes a CDR3 of 15 amino acids. The kept DNA is CDR3 alone, 45 bases in frame from the first base. At the junction V is shortened by 4 bases and J by 1 base; bases outside the gene matches: 6. The germline V gene gives CDR1 as MGHRA and CDR2 as YSYEKL. Material: tumor tissue, obtained at baseline. The sequence was collected from a person aged 25 to 80 with non-small cell lung cancer. Recombination connected TRBV4-1 to TRBJ2-5; a stretch of 7 junction bases matches TRBD2. The CDR3 sequence is CASSPSGALQETQYF. The DNA reads as follows: TGCGCCAGCAGCCCGAGCGGGGCCCTCCAAGAGACCCAGTACTTC.